This T cell receptor beta chain is drawn from a study of monozygotic twins with cystic fibrosis (dated by TCRdb to about 2021). With respect to the entire study: Barcoded libraries were prepared with roughly 15 PCR cycles from approximately 2.8 micrograms of fragmented DNA. The study compared TCR beta repertoires within and between 16 monozygotic twin pairs with cystic fibrosis to assess genetic influence on V and J gene usage. The cohort comprised ten female and six male twin pairs aged roughly 2.0 to 40 years, median around 9 years, mostly children and adolescents. On the day of blood sampling, twins were ranked among about 960 cohort participants for weight-for-height and for FEVPerc (FEV1 disease centile). Data for three of the twin pairs had been reported previously in another context.

TCR beta CDR3 regions were amplified by multiplex PCR using the immunoSEQ immune profiling system, following the manufacturer's instructions. Sequencing was performed on an Illumina NextSeq system. As for the original processing: Sequence data were processed on the immunoSEQ Analyzer platform, and clonality was computed as the square root of Simpson's index of productive rearrangements. Jensen-Shannon distance served as the measure of similarity in V and J usage, while OLGA was used to compute CDR3 generation probabilities. The researchers looked up shared CDR3 sequences in the immuneACCESS database (August 2020) and in VDJdb (December 2020). TCRdb retrieved this table from immuneACCESS and kept in-frame rearrangements only. Not all clones are present; in checked studies, unresolved V genes account for under half, and no reason is known for the remainder. Clone size and the V and J calls come from that table; the DNA yielded D and trimming. In this sample the table shows about 14,000 clones, around 87% of which occur a single time. The ten top clones hold around 0.7% of the sample.

Study-wide findings and limitations: Only a small cohort was studied, and no association of shared CDR3 numbers with age, concordance or disease severity was found. V gene usage was most similar to the co-twin for 13 of 16 pairs, and J usage for 8 of 16 pairs, suggesting genetic constraints. Monozygotic CF twin pairs shared significantly more nucleotide-identical clonotypes within each pair than unrelated CF individuals shared with one another (P = 0.000026, Mann-Whitney). Simpson clonality tended to be low (median roughly 0.0088), which suggests a naive-dominated repertoire, although clonality was higher in the most severely affected patients.

To note about this clone: Its cognate antigen has yet to be identified. No much larger clone is present one base from it, and per-base qualities are unavailable.

The twin pairs came from the European Cystic Fibrosis Twin and Sibling Study Cohort, a cohort that recruited patients from 158 CF clinics across 14 European countries. Zygosity and CFTR genotype were verified in-house, and zygosity was tested by multiplex PCR of nine short tandem repeat loci. Peripheral blood was sampled from each twin, and clinical parameters were recorded on the day of blood sampling. Genomic DNA was isolated from peripheral blood cells with phenol/chloroform and kept in TE buffer at 4 degrees C. The V end gives up 3 bases and the J end 7 bases, leaving 6 bases in the junction not matched to a gene. Sequences SGHRS (CDR1) and YFSETQ (CDR2) are obtained from the germline V gene. Spanning cysteine to phenylalanine, the CDR3 consists of 14 amino acids. Only the CDR3 part of the read is kept: 42 bases, read in frame from the first base.

The sequence links TRBV5-1 to TRBJ1-2; 10 bases in the junction line up with TRBD1. The TCR sequence derives from a boy aged 10-17 years with cystic fibrosis. What was sequenced was blood. The CDR3 here reads CASSSPGTGVGYTF. The base sequence is TGCGCCAGCAGCTCGCCTGGGACAGGGGTTGGCTACACCTTC. Where the CDR3 stops, the reference TRBV5-1 and TRBJ1-2 genes take over; the full variable domain is KAGVTQTPRYLIKTRGQQVTLSCSPISGHRSVSWYQQTPGQGLQFLFEYFSETQRNKGNFPGRFSGRQFSNSRSEMNVSTLELGDSALYLCASSSPGTGVGYTFGSGTRLTVV.